Sequencing of this T cell receptor (beta chain) was carried out in a study of blood T cell repertoires in COVID-19. Here immunoSEQ multiplex PCR was the method, and the copy in TCRdb shows in-frame clones only, minus some. Among 270,000 or so clones, approximately 87% were seen once, and the ten largest hold roughly 12%. The CDR3 has 17 amino acids. The V gene's germline CDR1 is SNHLY and CDR2 FYNNEI. V was cut by 4 bases and J by 0 bases, with 16 bases left in between. Many counts were recorded for this clone. This receptor was taken from a woman aged 30 to 39 with COVID-19, enrolled during active disease. The rearrangement joins TRBV2 to TRBJ1-3; a weak D match, TRBD1 (5 bases). The sample taken for sequencing was peripheral blood. DNA for the CDR3: TGTGCCAGCAGTGCGAGGCAGGGCCTCTTCTCTGGAAACACCATATATTTT. This codes for CASSARQGLFSGNTIYF.